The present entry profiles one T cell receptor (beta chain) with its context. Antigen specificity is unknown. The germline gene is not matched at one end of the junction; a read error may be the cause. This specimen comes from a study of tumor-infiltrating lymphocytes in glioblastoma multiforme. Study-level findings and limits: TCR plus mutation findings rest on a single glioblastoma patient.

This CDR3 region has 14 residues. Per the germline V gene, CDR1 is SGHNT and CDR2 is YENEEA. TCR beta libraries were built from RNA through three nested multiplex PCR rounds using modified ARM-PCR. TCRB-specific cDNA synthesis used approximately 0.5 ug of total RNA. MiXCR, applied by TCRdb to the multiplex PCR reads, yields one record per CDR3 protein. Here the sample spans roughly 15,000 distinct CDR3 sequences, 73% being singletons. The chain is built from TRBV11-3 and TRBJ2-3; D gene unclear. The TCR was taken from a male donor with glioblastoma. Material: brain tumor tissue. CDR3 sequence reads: CASSFESRTDTQYF. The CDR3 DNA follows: TGTGCCAGCAGCTTTGAGAGTCGCACTGATACACAGTATTTT.